Listed here are 20 T cell receptor beta chains from one sample, sequenced in a study of CD8+ T cells in alopecia areata. Lesional scalp punch biopsies and peripheral blood came from alopecia areata patients. The sequencing template was cDNA reverse transcribed from extracted RNA. Only in-frame clones appear in the TCRdb table, and some are missing; sequencing was by immunoSEQ multiplex PCR. The table records 12,000 or so clones, over 55% of them present only once. The sample comprised skin. The receptors derive from a human donor with alopecia areata.

The rearrangement links TRBV6-6 to TRBJ1-2; D is unresolved. CDR3 size: 15 residues. From germline, CDR1 is MNHNY and CDR2 SVGAGI (reference sequence). Trimming left V 4 bases short and J 3 bases short, with 15 bases between. The CDR3 loop is CASSSLRPGYYGYTF. The DNA for the CDR3 is TGTGCCAGCAGTTCCCTCCGGCCTGGATACTATGGCTACACCTTC.

This clone was detected only a few times. The chain uses TRBV7-2 and TRBJ2-5; the D is unclear. Per the germline V gene, CDR1 is SGHTA and CDR2 is FQGNSA. This CDR3 has 12 amino acids. Trimming pared 3 bases from V and 4 bases from J, leaving 6 bases between. As DNA, the CDR3 is TGTGCCAGCAGCTTTTTGATAGAGACCCAGTACTTC. It encodes CASSFLIETQYF.

The J gene is TRBJ2-7, the V gene TRBV7-9; D unresolved. This CDR3 has 16 residues. CDR1 and CDR2 (germline): SEHNR, FQNEAQ (reference sequence). The V end lost 1 base, the J end lost 5 bases, and 18 bases lay between the germline ends. The CDR3 protein is CASSLDDRVSTHEQYF. CDR3 DNA sequence: TGTGCCAGCAGCTTAGATGATAGGGTTAGCACCCACGAGCAGTACTTC.

V and J are TRBV7-8 and TRBJ2-3; D is unresolved. The V end was cut by 3 bases, the J end by 2 bases, with 9 bases between. The CDR3 length is 14 residues. Germline CDR1 reads SGHVS; CDR2 reads FQNEAQ. The DNA of the CDR3 is TGTGCCAGCAGCTTCGTTTTCACCACAGATACGCAGTATTTT. Encoded protein: CASSFVFTTDTQYF.

The DNA of the CDR3 is TGTGCCAGCAGCTTGGGGGTAGGGACTGAAGCTTTCTTT. This encodes CASSLGVGTEAFF. The chain combines TRBV7-8 with TRBJ1-1, with TRBD1 as a possible D gene (5 bases). Looked up from germline, CDR1 is SGHVS and CDR2 is FQNEAQ. The CDR3 is made up of 13 amino acids. V was clipped by 3 bases and J by 5 bases, with 10 bases between them.

This clone was detected a few times. The chain links TRBV5-4 to TRBJ1-1; maybe TRBD1 (5 bases). Trimming stripped 4 bases from V and 1 base from J, with 5 bases between. This CDR3 comprises 12 residues. From germline, CDR1 is SGHNT and CDR2 YYREEE (reference sequence). CDR3 DNA sequence: TGTGCCAGCAGCACAGGGAACACTGAAGCTTTCTTT. Translated, it gives CASSTGNTEAFF.

In nucleotides, the CDR3 is TGTGCCAGCAGCCCATTAGGGGACCGTACTGAAGCTTTCTTT. Translation gives CASSPLGDRTEAFF. The V and J genes are TRBV4-2 and TRBJ1-1; D possibly corresponds to TRBD1 (5 bases). Per germline, CDR1 LGHNA and CDR2 YNFKEQ. V lost 4 bases, J lost 5 bases, and 14 bases lay in between. CDR3 length equals 14 residues.

About this clone: The same CDR3 arises from other DNA sequences in this sample as well. The V call is TRBV9, the J call TRBJ2-5; D unclear. V lost 0 bases and J 4 bases, leaving 7 bases between the germline ends. CDR3 size: 13 residues. CDR1 is SGDLS and CDR2 is YYNGEE in the germline V gene. The CDR3 here is CASSVGGRETQYF. The CDR3 DNA follows: TGTGCCAGCAGCGTAGGGGGTCGAGAGACCCAGTACTTC.

The chain is built from TRBV4-1 and TRBJ2-7, with 7 bases fitting TRBD2. Unmatched junction bases numbered 4, after V lost 1 base and J lost 1 base. The CDR3 loop spans 15 amino acids. From germline, CDR1 is MGHRA and CDR2 YSYEKL. This CDR3 is CASSQGLAVSYEQYF. For the CDR3, the DNA is TGCGCCAGCAGCCAAGGCCTAGCGGTTTCCTACGAGCAGTACTTC.

CDR3 sequence reads: CATLRGSGGDTQYF. The CDR3 bases are TGTGCCACCTTAAGAGGAAGCGGGGGTGATACGCAGTATTTT. V usage is TRBV6-6 and J usage is TRBJ2-3, with 8 nucleotides matching TRBD2. CDR1 MNHNY and CDR2 SVGAGI come from the germline V gene (reference sequence). V dropped 10 bases and J dropped 6; count of bases not matched to a gene: 12. This CDR3 has 14 amino acids.

The chain has TRBV10-3 and TRBJ2-7, with 12 bases aligning to TRBD2. The trim removed 3 bases at V and 2 bases at J, leaving 5 bases unmatched. The CDR3 has 16 amino acids. CDR1 is ENHRY and CDR2 is SYGVKD in the germline V gene. DNA of the CDR3: TGTGCCATCAGTGATACCCGACTAGCGGGGGCCTACGAGCAGTACTTC. The encoded protein is CAISDTRLAGAYEQYF.

The chain is built from TRBV7-2 and TRBJ2-3; D is possibly TRBD1 or TRBD2 (5 bases each). This CDR3 has 16 residues. The V end lost 1 base, the J end lost 2 bases, and 13 bases lay between the germline ends. The germline V gene has CDR1 SGHTA and CDR2 FQGNSA. CDR3 DNA: TGTGCCAGCAGCTTAGGGGGGACGCTCGCCACAGATACGCAGTATTTT. Amino acid sequence: CASSLGGTLATDTQYF.

Sample share makes this clone large. This sequence joins TRBV6-6 and TRBJ2-7; 10 bases align to TRBD1. Looked up from germline, CDR1 is MNHNY and CDR2 is SVGAGI (reference sequence). J lost 5 bases, V lost 2 bases, and 0 bases had no gene match. The CDR3 is made up of 13 amino acids. The CDR3 bases are TGTGCCAGCAGTTACGGACAGGGGGACGAGCAGTACTTC. It encodes CASSYGQGDEQYF.

This clone has only one observation. This sequence joins TRBV11-2 and TRBJ1-4; the D gene is possibly TRBD1 (5 bases). This CDR3 contains 16 residues. V lost 0 bases and J lost 4, with 12 bases in between. CDR1 and CDR2 from the germline V gene are SGHAT and FQNNGV. CDR3 sequence: CASSLDQAGNNEKLFF. DNA of the CDR3: TGTGCCAGCAGCTTAGATCAAGCAGGGAATAATGAAAAACTGTTTTTT.

This clone was counted once. The chain is built from TRBV27 and TRBJ1-1; D remains unclear. The CDR3 contains 13 residues. CDR1 MNHEY and CDR2 SMNVEV come from the germline V gene (reference sequence). V dropped 6 bases and J dropped 10 bases, with 18 bases sitting between them. The CDR3 DNA reads TGTGCCAGCAGAAGAAACGACGGCGATCGAGCTTTCTTT. As protein: CASRRNDGDRAFF.

This clone was counted a few times. The J gene is TRBJ2-3, the V gene TRBV5-6, with D unclear. V was shortened by 5 bases and J by 3 bases, with 13 bases between the two germline ends. Germline V gene sequence: CDR1 SGHDT, CDR2 YYEEEE. The CDR3 sequence is 14 residues long. In nucleotides, the CDR3 is TGTGCCAGCAGTTCATACCGGTGGACAGATACGCAGTATTTT. Protein product: CASSSYRWTDTQYF. The complete variable domain, with remaining parts taken from reference TRBV5-6 and TRBJ2-3, reads DAGVTQSPTHLIKTRGQQVTLRCSPKSGHDTVSWYQQALGQGPQFIFQYYEEEERQRGNFPDRFSGHQFPNYSSELNVNALLLGDSALYLCASSSYRWTDTQYFGPGTRLTVL.

This clone occurred a few times. This chain joins TRBV7-9 and TRBJ1-1; D not certain. Germline V gene data show CDR1 as SEHNR and CDR2 as FQNEAQ (reference sequence). The V and J ends lost 2 bases and 1 base respectively, with 8 bases between them. The CDR3 runs 14 residues. CDR3 sequence (DNA): TGTGCCAGCAGCTTAAACATATGGAACACTGAAGCTTTCTTT. This encodes CASSLNIWNTEAFF.

The rearrangement joins TRBV7-6 to TRBJ1-3; 8 bases line up with TRBD1. The CDR3 is made up of 14 amino acids. The germline V gene encodes CDR1 SGHVS and CDR2 FNYEAQ. Germline trimming cut 5 bases from V and 4 bases from J; bases unmatched to any gene: 4. The CDR3 DNA reads as TGTGCCAGCAGCGCGACAGGGGAGGGAAACACCATATATTTT. Translation: CASSATGEGNTIYF.

The gene calls are TRBV28 and TRBJ2-1; D may be TRBD2 (6 bases). The ends were cut back, 8 bases at V and 1 base at J, with 9 bases in the middle. The CDR3 runs 13 residues. Germline-derived CDR1 and CDR2 are MDHEN and SYDVKM. The CDR3 sequence: CASGGRSYNEQFF. The CDR3 DNA sequence: TGTGCCAGCGGAGGGAGGTCCTACAATGAGCAGTTCTTC.

This clone was seen just once. The V call is TRBV28, the J call TRBJ1-1; possibly TRBD1 for D (5 bases). The CDR3 loop spans 15 amino acids. Between the trimmed V and J ends, which lost 6 bases and 6 bases, there was a span of 20 bases. Germline values: CDR1 MDHEN, CDR2 SYDVKM. This chain's CDR3 is CASRNQGRGFPEAFF. CDR3 nucleotide sequence: TGTGCCAGCAGGAACCAGGGTAGAGGTTTTCCTGAAGCTTTCTTT.